This entry features one TCR beta chain sequence. Its target is not known. Approximately 3.5 ug of total RNA went into each TCR library. The cDNA of both the TCRalpha and TCRbeta chains was subjected to two nested PCRs of around 16 and 10 cycles. No DNA is given; TCRdb re-called the 5' RACE reads and lists each CDR3 protein once. The sample table includes tens of thousands of distinct CDR3 sequences. The data belong to a study of monozygotic twins with inflammatory bowel disease. General study results and limits: Researchers report that IBD patients shared fewer clonotypes with others than healthy twins, especially amid disease activity. No distinction between different T cell subtypes was possible.

CDR3 size: 12 residues. The source material was blood. This TCR derives from a human donor with ulcerative colitis or Crohn's disease, or a healthy co-twin of an affected twin (not recorded which). The chain has TRBV12-3 or TRBV12-4 and TRBJ2-7. CDR3 amino acids: CASRGEAYEQYF.